Shown below are 26 T cell receptor beta chains from a single sample sequenced in a study of cytomegalovirus exposure and HLA in healthy donors. PCR amplification relied on 60 Vbeta primers (plus 13 Jbeta primers). Clones were read by immunoSEQ multiplex PCR, and TCRdb kept only the in-frame ones, dropping some. The sample has roughly 130,000 clones; 80% are singletons. Input material: PBMCs. The receptors were gathered from a man aged 35 to 55 in good health and CMV-seronegative.

This chain joins TRBV30 and TRBJ2-6; 7 bases agree with TRBD2. CDR1 is GTSNPN and CDR2 is SVGIG in the germline V gene (reference sequence). With V trimmed by 4 bases and J by 0 bases, 12 bases remained unmatched. This CDR3 region has 18 residues. In DNA, the CDR3 is TGTGCCTGGATGGGGAGAAGCGGGACCAGCTCTGGGGCCAACGTCCTGACTTTC. This codes for CAWMGRSGTSSGANVLTF.

J is TRBJ2-2 and V is TRBV2; possible D gene TRBD1, 7 bases. CDR1 and CDR2 (germline): SNHLY, FYNNEI. This CDR3 has 16 residues. V was clipped by 4 bases and J by 0 bases, with 12 bases between them. CDR3 amino acids: CASSGRGVSNTGELFF. CDR3 nucleotide sequence: TGTGCCAGCAGTGGCAGGGGGGTGTCGAACACCGGGGAGCTGTTTTTT.

The rearrangement joins TRBV7-8 to TRBJ1-2; TRBD1 aligns across 8 bases. The CDR3 is 17 residues long. V trimming: 5 bases; J trimming: 7 bases; junction bases outside the gene matches: 18. CDR1 and CDR2 from the germline V gene are SGHVS and FQNEAQ. This CDR3 reads CASSPRTVQGQGGGYTF. The DNA of the CDR3 is TGTGCCAGCAGCCCCCGAACTGTCCAAGGACAGGGAGGTGGCTACACCTTC.

The chain is built from TRBV19 and TRBJ2-5, with a weak D call TRBD1 (6 bases). This CDR3 contains 15 residues. From germline, CDR1 is LNHDA and CDR2 SQIVND (reference sequence). V was clipped by 4 bases and J by 2 bases, with 14 bases between them. CDR3 sequence reads: CASSTNRAAQETQYF. CDR3 DNA sequence: TGTGCCAGTAGTACCAACAGGGCCGCACAAGAGACCCAGTACTTC.

The V and J genes are TRBV28 and TRBJ2-2; 8 bases are a match to TRBD2. This CDR3 has 17 amino acids. V lost 3 bases, J lost 5 bases, and 11 bases stayed unmatched. Per germline, CDR1 MDHEN and CDR2 SYDVKM. The CDR3 protein is CASSFSTGLVGTGELFF. The DNA for the CDR3 is TGTGCCAGCAGTTTCTCTACGGGACTAGTCGGAACCGGGGAGCTGTTTTTT.

This clone showed up just once. CDR3 loop: CASSPGWGDQPQHF. In DNA form, the CDR3 reads TGTGCCAGCTCACCTGGTTGGGGAGACCAGCCCCAGCATTTT. The J gene is TRBJ1-5, the V gene TRBV18; D unclear. The CDR3 has 14 amino acids. Germline-derived CDR1 and CDR2 are KGHSH and LQKENI. The V end lost 3 bases, the J end lost 7 bases, and 13 bases lay between the germline ends.

This clone was found once. The V and J genes are TRBV7-9 and TRBJ2-1, with TRBD1 matching over 8 bases. Unmatched junction bases numbered 5, after V lost 2 bases and J lost 2 bases. Germline V gives CDR1 SEHNR, CDR2 FQNEAQ (reference sequence). The CDR3 loop spans 16 amino acids. Written as DNA, the CDR3 is TGTGCCAGCAGCTTATTACCAGGGGGCCCCTACAATGAGCAGTTCTTC. Its protein is CASSLLPGGPYNEQFF.

V and J are TRBV30 and TRBJ2-3; a possible D gene is TRBD2 (6 bases). V was clipped by 1 base and J by 2 bases, with 13 bases between them. Germline-derived CDR1 and CDR2 are GTSNPN and SVGIG (reference sequence). CDR3 length: 15 amino acids. The CDR3 loop is CAWSGGASVTDTQYF. The CDR3 coding sequence is TGTGCCTGGAGTGGCGGGGCGAGCGTCACAGATACGCAGTATTTT.

The chain has TRBV5-1 and TRBJ2-6, with 9 bases that match TRBD1. CDR1 is SGHRS and CDR2 is YFSETQ in the germline V gene. Trimming at V came to 7 bases and at J to 2 bases, leaving 4 bases not matched to a gene. This CDR3 comprises 15 residues. The CDR3 sequence is CASGTGTTGANVLTF. The CDR3 DNA sequence: TGCGCCAGCGGGACAGGGACTACTGGGGCCAACGTCCTGACTTTC.

This chain joins TRBV28 and TRBJ1-2, with D tentatively TRBD1 (6 bases). Trimming took 5 bases from V and 8 from J, leaving 18 bases between them. Germline CDR1 MDHEN, CDR2 SYDVKM. There are 14 residues in the CDR3. The CDR3 DNA reads TGTGCCAGCAGTCCCACAGGGTTACGTCGAGGCTACACCTTC. Translated: CASSPTGLRRGYTF.

The chain employs TRBV13 and TRBJ2-1, with 10 bases matching TRBD2. The CDR3 runs 16 residues. Unmatched junction bases numbered 6, after V lost 4 bases and J lost 3 bases. Germline CDR1 is PRHDT and CDR2 is FYEKMQ (reference sequence). In DNA, the CDR3 is TGTGCCAGCAGCTCTTGGACTAGCGGTCACTACAATGAGCAGTTCTTC. As protein: CASSSWTSGHYNEQFF. The full variable domain, its missing parts supplied by reference TRBV13 and TRBJ2-1, is AAGVIQSPRHLIKEKRETATLKCYPIPRHDTVYWYQQGPGQDPQFLISFYEKMQSDKGSIPDRFSAQQFSDYHSELNMSSLELGDSALYFCASSSWTSGHYNEQFFGPGTRLTVL.

The chain joins TRBV9 to TRBJ2-1; TRBD2 agrees at 7 bases. The CDR3 contains 16 residues. V gave up 1 base and J gave up 8 bases; unmatched junction bases: 12. CDR1 SGDLS and CDR2 YYNGEE come from the germline V gene. CDR3 bases: TGTGCCAGCAGCGTATGGGCGGGAGAAGGCAACGATGAGCAGTTCTTC. Translation: CASSVWAGEGNDEQFF.

This sequence joins TRBV18 and TRBJ1-4; D gene uncertain. The V gene's germline CDR1 is KGHSH and CDR2 LQKENI. The CDR3 has 15 residues. Trimming removed 2 bases from V and 2 bases from J, with 9 bases in between. The CDR3 nucleotides are TGTGCCAGCTCACCAGTTGTCGGGACTAATGAAAAACTGTTTTTT. Protein product: CASSPVVGTNEKLFF.

The chain joins TRBV6-5 to TRBJ1-1, with D possibly TRBD1 on 5 matching bases. The CDR3 covers 13 residues. Between the trimmed V and J ends, which lost 3 bases and 6 bases, there was a span of 11 bases. CDR1 and CDR2 from the germline V gene are MNHEY and SVGAGI. CDR3 coding DNA: TGTGCCAGCAGTTATCGGTGGGGGGCTGAAGCTTTCTTT. Translated, it gives CASSYRWGAEAFF.

In its sample, this clone was seen once. This chain uses TRBV5-1 with TRBJ1-1, with 11 bases that match TRBD1. This CDR3 contains 15 residues. Germline V CDR1 and CDR2: SGHRS, YFSETQ. Trimming at V came to 3 bases and at J to 4 bases, leaving 5 bases not matched to a gene. The CDR3 region is CASSWAGTGGTEAFF. CDR3 in DNA: TGCGCCAGCAGCTGGGCCGGGACAGGGGGCACTGAAGCTTTCTTT.

This clone was detected a few times. The chain has TRBV10-3 and TRBJ1-1, with TRBD1 as a possible D gene (5 bases). This CDR3 contains 15 residues. V gave up 2 bases and J gave up 4 bases, with 14 bases separating them. In germline, CDR1 is ENHRY, CDR2 SYGVKD. The CDR3, as DNA: TGTGCCATCAGTGAGGGTGGGGGGGGAGGCACTGAAGCTTTCTTT. Translating it yields CAISEGGGGGTEAFF.

This clone was counted a single time. The V call is TRBV30, the J call TRBJ1-2; D is undetermined. V was shortened by 0 bases and J by 2 bases, with 4 bases between the two germline ends. The CDR3 is made up of 12 amino acids. CDR1 and CDR2 (germline): GTSNPN, SVGIG (reference sequence). The CDR3 is CAWSVQNYGYTF. The CDR3 coding sequence is TGTGCCTGGAGTGTACAGAACTATGGCTACACCTTC.

This clone was picked up one time. This chain connects TRBV5-1 to TRBJ1-2, with unresolved D. Trimming shortened V by 0 bases and J by 4 bases, and 7 bases separated the two germline ends. Germline CDR1 and CDR2: SGHRS and YFSETQ. This CDR3 has 13 residues. In DNA, the CDR3 is TGCGCCAGCAGCTTGGAACAGAGCTATGGCTACACCTTC. Encoded protein: CASSLEQSYGYTF.

About this clone: Other DNA sequences in the sample encode the same CDR3. The gene calls are TRBV7-2 and TRBJ2-3, with D possibly TRBD1 on 6 matching bases. Germline loops: CDR1 SGHTA, CDR2 FQGNSA. The CDR3 extends over 14 amino acids. Trimming took off 1 base at V and 3 bases at J, with 8 bases between the two ends. The CDR3 bases are TGTGCCAGCAGCTTAGGGCAGGGGACAGATACGCAGTATTTT. Translated, it gives CASSLGQGTDTQYF.

The chain uses TRBV6-6 and TRBJ1-2, with a weak D call TRBD1 (5 bases). CDR1 is MNHNY, CDR2 SVGAGI, per germline (reference sequence). This CDR3 is 13 amino acids long. The ends were cut back, 2 bases at V and 11 bases at J, with 15 bases in the middle. CDR3 region: CASSYPGGRGYTF. CDR3 nucleotides: TGTGCCAGCAGTTACCCGGGGGGAAGAGGGTACACCTTC.

This clone was detected a few times. The rearrangement joins TRBV5-1 to TRBJ2-7; 13 nucleotides agree with TRBD2. Trimming cost V 1 base and J 2 bases; bases outside gene matches: 3. Germline V gene lookup returns CDR1 SGHRS and CDR2 YFSETQ. The CDR3 consists of 16 residues. CDR3 DNA: TGCGCCAGCAGCTTGAGGACTAGCGGGGGAACCTACGAGCAGTACTTC. As protein: CASSLRTSGGTYEQYF.

This clone was detected a few times. The chain links TRBV7-2 to TRBJ2-7, with TRBD2 matching 10 bases. With 2 bases clipped from V and 3 bases from J, the junction kept 4 bases outside the gene matches. Germline assignment: CDR1 SGHTA and CDR2 FQGNSA. The CDR3 covers 15 residues. As DNA, the CDR3 is TGTGCCAGCAGCTTATGGTCTAGCGGGAGCTACGAGCAGTACTTC. Amino acids: CASSLWSSGSYEQYF.

The genes are TRBV5-1 and TRBJ1-1, with TRBD1 matching 7 bases. The CDR3 is 15 amino acids. V was clipped by 4 bases and J by 0 bases; unmatched bases: 6. Per the germline V gene, CDR1 is SGHRS and CDR2 is YFSETQ. CDR3 DNA: TGCGCCAGCAGCCGACAGGGAGCCATGAACACTGAAGCTTTCTTT. Protein product: CASSRQGAMNTEAFF.

The chain combines TRBV6-1 with TRBJ2-1; 7 bases line up with TRBD1. CDR1 is MNHNS and CDR2 is SASEGT in the germline V gene. This CDR3 is built from 15 residues. V lost 6 bases, J lost 2 bases, and 7 bases stayed unmatched. The CDR3 DNA reads as TGTGCCAGCAGGTTAGAGGGGGCCCCCTACAATGAGCAGTTCTTC. Translation: CASRLEGAPYNEQFF.

This clone has only a few counts. The V call is TRBV5-1, the J call TRBJ1-1, with D possibly being TRBD1 (5 bases). Trimming stripped 0 bases from V and 0 bases from J, with 15 bases between. Germline loops: CDR1 SGHRS, CDR2 YFSETQ. The CDR3 runs 17 residues. The CDR3 region is CASSLEATGLMNTEAFF. The DNA for the CDR3 is TGCGCCAGCAGCTTGGAAGCCACAGGCCTTATGAACACTGAAGCTTTCTTT.

The chain joins TRBV30 to TRBJ1-1; TRBD1 aligns across 9 bases. This CDR3 is built from 14 residues. V gave up 2 bases and J gave up 0 bases; unmatched junction bases: 1. The germline CDR1 and CDR2 sequences are GTSNPN and SVGIG (reference sequence). The CDR3 reads CAWSRTGVNTEAFF. CDR3 DNA sequence: TGTGCCTGGAGTAGGACAGGGGTGAACACTGAAGCTTTCTTT.